In this sample, the clone carrying this T cell receptor (beta chain) turned up once. This entry comes from a study of blood T cell repertoires in COVID-19. Whole-study context: Acute and convalescent COVID-19 samples came from the United States, Italy and Spain. Sources were T cells, B-cell-depleted T cells, or PBMCs; the material itself was cDNA or gDNA.

The CDR3 has 12 residues. Trimming removed 8 bases from V and 7 bases from J, with 12 bases in between. As handled by the study authors: For nucleated cells, counts were estimated from reference gene primer amplification. Sequencing used immunoSEQ multiplex PCR; TCRdb keeps in-frame clones, though not all of them. The DNA gave D and trimming, while V, J and clone size come from that table. The repertoire includes about 160,000 clones, roughly four fifths of them detected once, and more than 7.5% sits in the top ten. Input material: peripheral blood. The sequence was collected from a middle-aged man who had recovered from COVID-19. The chain carries TRBV12-3 or TRBV12-4 and TRBJ2-1; D possibly corresponds to TRBD2 (5 bases). The CDR3 DNA reads TGTGCCAGCGGCTTAGCGCGTAATGAGCAGTTCTTC. Its translation: CASGLARNEQFF.